This is a list of T cell receptor beta chains from one sample in a study of blood T cells in healthy people across ages. TCRdb re-called the 5' RACE reads with MiXCR, one entry per CDR3 protein. The sample carries roughly 1.5 million distinct CDR3 sequences, about 42% recorded once. Sample: blood. The receptors were sampled from a woman between 18 and 29 years old in good health. CDR3s include the opening cysteine and the closing phenylalanine or tryptophan. The D gene is left open where the match is weak. Expanded clones are given a class, and other clones once, few, many or no size at all.

TRBJ2-7 | few | TRBV20-1 | TRBD1 | TGCAGTCCCCAACCCCGGGACAGAACCTCCTACGAGCAGTACTTC | CSPQPRDRTSYEQYF
TRBJ1-1 | NA | TRBV29-1 | TRBD1 | TGCAGCGGGGCGACAGGGATGAACACTGAAGCTTTCTTT | CSGATGMNTEAFF
TRBJ2-3 | NA | TRBV2 | TRBD1 | TGTGCCAGCAGCTGGCCGGGACAGGGGGTGGTTACGCAGTATTTT | CASSWPGQGVVTQYF
TRBJ2-3 | NA | TRBV6-6 | NA | TGTGCCAGCATCTTTGGGGAGGATAACACAGATACGCAGTATTTT | CASIFGEDNTDTQYF
TRBJ1-5 | few | TRBV20-1 | NA | TGCAGTGCTATCACCGCCGGGACAACAAATCAGCCCCAGCATTTT | CSAITAGTTNQPQHF
TRBJ2-1 | NA | TRBV6-2/TRBV6-3 | NA | TGTGCCAGCAGTCCCACTAGTAAACCTGAGCAGTTCTTC | CASSPTSKPEQFF
TRBJ1-2 | few | TRBV20-1 | TRBD1 | TGCAGTGCTAGAGATTCGCTACCGGACAGGGAGGTCTATGGCTACACCTTC | CSARDSLPDREVYGYTF
TRBJ2-1 | few | TRBV5-1 | NA | TGCGCCAGCAGCTTGGGGACTAACTACAATGAGCAGTTCTTC | CASSLGTNYNEQFF
TRBJ2-3 | NA | TRBV12-3/TRBV12-4 | NA | TGTGCCAGCAGTTCCCTCGGTAGCGCCTATAGCACAGATACGCAGTATTTT | CASSSLGSAYSTDTQYF
TRBJ2-7 | few | TRBV3-1 | TRBD2 | TGTGCCAGCAGCCAAGAGGCTAGCGGGTCTGTCTACGAGCAGTACTTC | CASSQEASGSVYEQYF
TRBJ2-7 | NA | TRBV30 | TRBD2 | TGTGCCTGGTCCAGCGGGAGAGCCCTAGACGAGCAGTACTTC | CAWSSGRALDEQYF
TRBJ1-5 | few | TRBV4-1 | NA | TGCGCCAGCAGCCTTCGACAGACTGATCAGCCCCAGCATTTT | CASSLRQTDQPQHF
TRBJ2-1 | few | TRBV5-1 | NA | TGCGCCAGCTCCAAGGACTCAAGCTCCTACAATGAGCAGTTCTTC | CASSKDSSSYNEQFF
TRBJ2-1 | few | TRBV7-9 | NA | TGTGCCAGCATCCAGGATCCTGGAAACTACAATGAGCAGTTCTTC | CASIQDPGNYNEQFF
TRBJ1-1 | few | TRBV20-1 | NA | TGCAGTGCTAGAGATTTCCGGGGGAACACTGAAGCTTTCTTT | CSARDFRGNTEAFF
TRBJ2-3 | NA | TRBV4-3 | TRBD2 | TGCGCCAGCAGCTCCTACCTCCGGGCCGCGGGAGGTACAGATACGCAGTATTTT | CASSSYLRAAGGTDTQYF
TRBJ2-1 | NA | TRBV11-2 | NA | TGTGCCAGCAGCCCCACCCGCCTCCTAAATGAGCAGTTCTTC | CASSPTRLLNEQFF
TRBJ1-6 | NA | TRBV28 | NA | TGTGCCAGCAGTTTTAGTGACAGAGTAAATTCACCCCCCCACTTT | CASSFSDRVNSPPHF
TRBJ1-5 | NA | TRBV30 | NA | TGTGCCTGGAGTATTACGGGAAACCAGCCCCAGCATTTT | CAWSITGNQPQHF
TRBJ2-5 | few | TRBV3-1 | TRBD2 | TGTGCCAGCGGCCGACTAGCGGGGTTGAGCCAAGAGACCCAGTACTTC | CASGRLAGLSQETQYF
TRBJ2-1 | NA | TRBV2 | TRBD2 | TGTGCCAGCAGTGACGGGAGGGGGGGCCGGTATGAGCAGTTCTTC | CASSDGRGGRYEQFF
TRBJ2-5 | NA | TRBV20-1 | TRBD2 | TGCAGTGCTACTCTAGCGGGAGTCAGGGAGACCCAGTACTTC | CSATLAGVRETQYF
TRBJ2-5 | many | TRBV20-1 | TRBD2 | TGCAGTGCTAGGCGGGGGGTTGGGCTAGAGACCCAGTACTTC | CSARRGVGLETQYF
TRBJ1-2 | many | TRBV6-6 | NA | TGTGCCGGGCAGGGTAACTATGGCTACACCTTC | CAGQGNYGYTF
TRBJ2-3 | few | TRBV12-5 | NA | TGTGCTAGTGGTTTTCAGCTTCTAAATACGCAGTATTTT | CASGFQLLNTQYF
TRBJ1-1 | NA | TRBV11-2 | TRBD1 | TGTGCCAGTAGCACTACCGGGACAGGGGGTAGTGAAGCTTTCTTT | CASSTTGTGGSEAFF
TRBJ1-5 | NA | TRBV2 | TRBD1 | TGTGCCAGCACGGCGACAGGGGTATTGAGCAATCAGCCCCAGCATTTT | CASTATGVLSNQPQHF
TRBJ2-3 | NA | TRBV7-3 | NA | TGTGCCAGCAGCTCAATGGGGCTACGAACAGATACGCAGTATTTT | CASSSMGLRTDTQYF
TRBJ2-1 | few | TRBV2 | TRBD1 | TGTGCCAGCAGACACTCTCCGGGACAGATGTACAATGAGCAGTTCTTC | CASRHSPGQMYNEQFF
TRBJ2-1 | few | TRBV11-2 | TRBD2 | TGTGCCAGCAGAAAGGGACTAGCGGGGGCTATCTCCTACAATGAGCAGTTCTTC | CASRKGLAGAISYNEQFF
TRBJ1-2 | few | TRBV20-1 | NA | TGCAGTGCTAGAGATGGGCCAGCGGGCTACACCTTC | CSARDGPAGYTF
TRBJ2-7 | NA | TRBV29-1 | TRBD2 | TGCAGCGTTGAAGGGCTCTTCGGGGGGGCCTACAATGAGCAGTACTTC | CSVEGLFGGAYNEQYF
TRBJ1-1 | NA | TRBV5-6 | NA | TGTGCCAGCAGCTTGGGGGGTCAACCTGAAGCTTTCTTT | CASSLGGQPEAFF
TRBJ2-7 | few | TRBV2 | NA | TGTGCCAGCCAAGTATTCGGAGAGGGTATACTCTACGAGCAGTACTTC | CASQVFGEGILYEQYF
TRBJ2-3 | NA | TRBV7-9 | NA | TGTGCCAGCAGCTTAGGGACAGTCCTTAGCACAGATACGCAGTATTTT | CASSLGTVLSTDTQYF
TRBJ2-1 | NA | TRBV3-1 | TRBD2 | TGTGCCAGCAGACCCTACGGAAGCGGGGGCTCCAATGAGCAGTTCTTC | CASRPYGSGGSNEQFF
TRBJ2-7 | NA | TRBV28 | NA | TGTGCCAGCAGTTTCGAGGTCAGTGGTTTGCTCTCTACCTCCTACGAGCAGTACTTC | CASSFEVSGLLSTSYEQYF
TRBJ2-3 | NA | TRBV7-9 | NA | TGTGCCAGCAGCTCTAGTACAGGGTGGTCAGATACGCAGTATTTT | CASSSSTGWSDTQYF
TRBJ2-1 | once | TRBV15 | NA | TGTGCCACCAGCAGAGGTGACGGGAATGAGCAGTTCTTC | CATSRGDGNEQFF
TRBJ2-1 | NA | TRBV12-3/TRBV12-4 | NA | TGTGGCAGCAGAGCTTACTACAATGAGCAGTTCTTC | CGSRAYYNEQFF
TRBJ2-1 | few | TRBV4-3 | NA | TGCGCCAGCAGCCAAGATTTAGGAGGGAACAATGAGCAGTTCTTC | CASSQDLGGNNEQFF
TRBJ1-2 | NA | TRBV11-2 | NA | TGTGCCAGCAGCTTAACATTCGGTCAGAGTTCGGGAGTTAACTATGGCTACACCTTC | CASSLTFGQSSGVNYGYTF
TRBJ2-3 | few | TRBV29-1 | TRBD2 | TGCAGCGTCCGAGGCGGGGCGGGGGGCACAGATACGCAGTATTTT | CSVRGGAGGTDTQYF
TRBJ1-4 | NA | TRBV18 | NA | TGTGCCAGCTCACCCCCGGGCTCGCGAGGGACTAATGAAAAACTGTTTTTT | CASSPPGSRGTNEKLFF
TRBJ2-3 | NA | TRBV27 | TRBD2 | TGTGCCAGCAGGGGGACTAGCGGCCCTATAACAGATACGCAGTATTTT | CASRGTSGPITDTQYF
TRBJ2-6 | NA | TRBV3-1 | NA | TGTGCCAGCAGCCTCTCAAGGAGGGCTGGGGCCAACGTCCTGACTTTC | CASSLSRRAGANVLTF
TRBJ1-4 | NA | TRBV4-2 | NA | TGTGCCAGCAGCCAAGATCGAAGAGGGGCAAAACTGTTTTTT | CASSQDRRGAKLFF
TRBJ2-3 | NA | TRBV2 | TRBD2 | TGTGCCAGTAGGGCTCTAGCGGGGACAGATACGCAGTATTTT | CASRALAGTDTQYF
TRBJ1-6 | NA | TRBV20-1 | NA | TGCAGTGCTAGTCCACATCTAACGCTTGACTATTCACCCCTCCACTTT | CSASPHLTLDYSPLHF
TRBJ2-3 | NA | TRBV4-1 | NA | TGCGCCAGCAGCCAAGTTTCGGTCCGTAGGACAGATACGCAGTATTTT | CASSQVSVRRTDTQYF
TRBJ2-1 | NA | TRBV7-9 | TRBD2 | TGTGCCAGCAGCTCCCTACTAGCGGCAAAAACCTACAATGAGCAGTTCTTC | CASSSLLAAKTYNEQFF
TRBJ2-2 | NA | TRBV20-1 | TRBD1 | TGCAGTGCTGAGGACAGGGTTGCCACCGGGGAGCTGTTTTTT | CSAEDRVATGELFF
TRBJ2-7 | NA | TRBV10-1 | TRBD1 | TGCGCCAGCAGTGAGTACCCGGGACAGGGATTCTACGAGCAGTACTTC | CASSEYPGQGFYEQYF
TRBJ2-5 | NA | TRBV13 | TRBD2 | TGTGCCAGCAGCTCCCCGACTAGCGGGGGGAGCGATGAGCAGTACTTC | CASSSPTSGGSDEQYF
TRBJ2-1 | few | TRBV4-2 | TRBD2 | TGTGCCAGCAGTCTTTCCCCTAGCGGGAGGGCCCGTTGGCAGTTCTTC | CASSLSPSGRARWQFF
TRBJ1-6 | NA | TRBV4-2 | TRBD1 | TGTGCCAGCAGCCACGACGGACAGGGGAGCTCCTATAATTCACCCCTCCACTTT | CASSHDGQGSSYNSPLHF
TRBJ1-4 | NA | TRBV6-5 | NA | TGTGCCAGCAGTTACTCCTGGGTTAATGAAAAACTGTTTTTT | CASSYSWVNEKLFF
TRBJ2-5 | NA | TRBV7-2 | NA | TGTGCCAGCAGCTTAAGTGTTGGGGAGCAAGAGACCCAGTACTTC | CASSLSVGEQETQYF
TRBJ1-2 | NA | TRBV2 | NA | TGTGCCAGCAGTCTACAGACAGCGCAATACTATGGCTACACCTTC | CASSLQTAQYYGYTF
TRBJ1-4 | NA | TRBV12-3/TRBV12-4 | NA | TGTGCCAGCAGTTTAAAAGTGGCCGGGGGCAATGAAAAACTGTTTTTT | CASSLKVAGGNEKLFF